What follows describes a single T cell receptor beta chain. What it binds is not known. This specimen belongs to a study of T cell responses to AZD1222 COVID-19 vaccine. Study background: Combined were second doses at about 4 or about 12 weeks.

The CDR3 contains 13 residues. CDR1 LNHDA and CDR2 SQIVND come from the germline V gene (reference sequence). V was cut by 7 bases and J by 6 bases, with 15 bases left in between. Study-wide results and limits: The breadth and depth of Spike-specific TCRs increased once two AZD1222 doses had been given.

Clones were read by immunoSEQ multiplex PCR, and TCRdb kept only the in-frame ones, dropping some. The data contain some 150,000 clones, about 90% of them singletons. The chain is built from TRBV19 and TRBJ1-2; D remains unclear. The sample was peripheral blood, taken on day 0 of AZD1222 vaccination. The sequence was obtained from an adult in good health. The CDR3 nucleotides are TGTGCCAGTATGGACTACGGGTTTGATGGCTACACCTTC. As protein: CASMDYGFDGYTF.